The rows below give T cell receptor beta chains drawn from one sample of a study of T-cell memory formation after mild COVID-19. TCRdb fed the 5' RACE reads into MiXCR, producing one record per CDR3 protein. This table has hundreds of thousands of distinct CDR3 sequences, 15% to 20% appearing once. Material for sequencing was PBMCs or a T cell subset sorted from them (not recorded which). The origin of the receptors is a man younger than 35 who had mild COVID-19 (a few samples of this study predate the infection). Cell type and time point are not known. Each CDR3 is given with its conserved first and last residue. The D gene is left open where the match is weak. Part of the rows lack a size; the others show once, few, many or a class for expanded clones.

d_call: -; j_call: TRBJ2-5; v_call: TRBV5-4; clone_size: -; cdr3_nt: TGTGCCACCCCAACAGGGTCGGGAGAGACCCAGTACTTC; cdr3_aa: CATPTGSGETQYF
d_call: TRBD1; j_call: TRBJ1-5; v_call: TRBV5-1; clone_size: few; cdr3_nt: TGCGCCAGCAGCTTCTCCGGGACAGGCAATCAGCCCCAGCATTTT; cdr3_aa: CASSFSGTGNQPQHF
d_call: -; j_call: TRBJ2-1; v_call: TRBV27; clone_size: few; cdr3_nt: TGTGCCAGCAGTTTCGGGGGACCGAGGGGTCGAAGCTCCTACAATGAGCAGTTCTTC; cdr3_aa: CASSFGGPRGRSSYNEQFF
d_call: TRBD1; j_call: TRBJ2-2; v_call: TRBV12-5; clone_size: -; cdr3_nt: TGTGCTAGTGGTTTGGTACTGGAAATTACAGGGGTTACCACCGGGGAGCTGTTTTTT; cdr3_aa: CASGLVLEITGVTTGELFF
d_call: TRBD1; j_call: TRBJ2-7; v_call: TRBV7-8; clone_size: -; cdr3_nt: TGTGCCAGCAGCTTAGCGCTGGAGACAGGGGGCTACGAGCAGTACTTC; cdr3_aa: CASSLALETGGYEQYF
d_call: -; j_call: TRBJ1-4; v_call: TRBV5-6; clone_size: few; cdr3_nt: TGTGCCAGCAAACTCGGTGTCGGGCAGACTAATGAAAAACTGTTTTTT; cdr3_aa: CASKLGVGQTNEKLFF
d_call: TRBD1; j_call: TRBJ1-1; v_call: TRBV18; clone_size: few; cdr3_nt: TGTGCCAGCTCACCTACCGGGACAGTGAACACTGAAGCTTTCTTT; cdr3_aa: CASSPTGTVNTEAFF
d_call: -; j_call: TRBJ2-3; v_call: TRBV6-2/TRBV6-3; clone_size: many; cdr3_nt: TGTGCCAGCACCCTCTCGGACCGACCCACAGATACGCAGTATTTT; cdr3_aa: CASTLSDRPTDTQYF
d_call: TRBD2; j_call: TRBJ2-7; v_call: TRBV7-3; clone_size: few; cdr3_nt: TGTGCCAGCAGCTTAGTGCCTAGCGGGGGTTCCGAGCAGTACTTC; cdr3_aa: CASSLVPSGGSEQYF
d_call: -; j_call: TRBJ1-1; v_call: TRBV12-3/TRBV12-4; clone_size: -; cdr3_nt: TGTGCCAGCACCAAAAAAAGGGACATCTGGGGCACTGAAGCTTTCTTT; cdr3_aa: CASTKKRDIWGTEAFF
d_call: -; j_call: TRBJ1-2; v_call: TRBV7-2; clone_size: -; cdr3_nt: TGTGCCAGCAGCTTGGAAATAAGAGCAAACTATGGCTACACCTTC; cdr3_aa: CASSLEIRANYGYTF
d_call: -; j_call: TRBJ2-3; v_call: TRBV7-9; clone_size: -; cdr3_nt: TGTGCCAGCAGCCCCTTCAGGGGACTCACAGATACGCAGTATTTT; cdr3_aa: CASSPFRGLTDTQYF
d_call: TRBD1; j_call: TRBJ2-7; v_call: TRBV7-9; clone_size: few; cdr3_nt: TGTGCCAGCAGCTTAAATCTGGGACAGCTAAGCGAGCAGTACTTC; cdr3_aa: CASSLNLGQLSEQYF
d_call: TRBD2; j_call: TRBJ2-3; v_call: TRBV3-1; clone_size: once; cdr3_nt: TGTGCCAGCAGCCTCGCGGGGGGTACGCATGGTACGCAGTATTTT; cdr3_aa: CASSLAGGTHGTQYF
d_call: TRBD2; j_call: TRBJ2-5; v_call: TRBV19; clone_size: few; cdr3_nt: TGTGCCAGTAGGCTAGCGGGGGCCAGACAAGAGACCCAGTACTTC; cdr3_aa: CASRLAGARQETQYF
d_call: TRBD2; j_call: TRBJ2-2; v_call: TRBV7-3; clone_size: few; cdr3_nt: TGTGCCAGCAGCCCAACTAGCGGGACGCCCCCCGGCGAGCTGTTTTTT; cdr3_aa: CASSPTSGTPPGELFF
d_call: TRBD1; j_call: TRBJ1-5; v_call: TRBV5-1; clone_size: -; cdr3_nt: TGCGCCAGCAGCGGCGGGACAGACAATCAGCCCCAGCATTTT; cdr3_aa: CASSGGTDNQPQHF
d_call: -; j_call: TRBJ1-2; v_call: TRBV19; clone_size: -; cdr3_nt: TGTGCCAGTAAAACGGACCTTCTGGCTGGCTACACCTTC; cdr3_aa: CASKTDLLAGYTF
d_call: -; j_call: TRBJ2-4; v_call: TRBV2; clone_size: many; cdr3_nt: TGTGCCAGCGGGACCGACCGAAACATTCAGTACTTC; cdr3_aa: CASGTDRNIQYF
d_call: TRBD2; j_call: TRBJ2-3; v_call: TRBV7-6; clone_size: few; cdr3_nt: TGTGCCAGCAGCTTAACTCTAGCGGGGAGCACAGATACGCAGTATTTT; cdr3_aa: CASSLTLAGSTDTQYF
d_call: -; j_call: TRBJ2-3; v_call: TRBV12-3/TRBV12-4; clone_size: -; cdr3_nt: TGTGCCAGCAGTTGGGGAAGCGGAGATACGCAGTATTTT; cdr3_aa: CASSWGSGDTQYF
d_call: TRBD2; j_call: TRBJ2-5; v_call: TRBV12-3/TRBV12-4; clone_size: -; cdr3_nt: TGTGCCAGCAGTACGAACCACGGACTAGCGGTTACCAAAGAGACCCAGTACTTC; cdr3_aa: CASSTNHGLAVTKETQYF
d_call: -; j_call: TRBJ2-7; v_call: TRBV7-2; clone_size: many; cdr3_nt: TGTGCCAGCAGCTCCTACCCTATAGCGCGGGAGCAGTACTTC; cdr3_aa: CASSSYPIAREQYF
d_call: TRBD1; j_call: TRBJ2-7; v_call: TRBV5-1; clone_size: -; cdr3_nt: TGCGCCAGCAGCTCGGGACAGGGGGCCTCGGAGCAGTACTTC; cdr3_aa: CASSSGQGASEQYF
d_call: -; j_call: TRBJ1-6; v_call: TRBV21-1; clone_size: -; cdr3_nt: TGTGCCAGCAGGGCTCCTGATGGGGGCACCGGTTCACCCCTCCACTTT; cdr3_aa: CASRAPDGGTGSPLHF
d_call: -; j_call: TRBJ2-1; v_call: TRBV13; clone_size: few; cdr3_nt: TGTGCCAGCGGTCTGTGGGGACGGGATGAGCAGTTCTTC; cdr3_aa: CASGLWGRDEQFF
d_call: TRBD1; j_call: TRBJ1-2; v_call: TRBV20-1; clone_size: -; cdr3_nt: TGCAGTGCTAGTAACAGGGGAGGCTACACCTTC; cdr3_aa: CSASNRGGYTF
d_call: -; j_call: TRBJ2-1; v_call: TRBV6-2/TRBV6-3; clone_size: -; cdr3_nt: TGTGCCAGCAGTTACGGCGACGGAGAGCAGTTCTTC; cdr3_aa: CASSYGDGEQFF
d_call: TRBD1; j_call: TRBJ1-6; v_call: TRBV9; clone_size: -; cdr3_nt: TGTGCCAGCAGCGGGGGACAGGGGGCTAACGAATCACCCCTCCACTTT; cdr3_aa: CASSGGQGANESPLHF
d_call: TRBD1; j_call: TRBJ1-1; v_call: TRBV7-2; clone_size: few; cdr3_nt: TGTGCCAGCAGTATCCCGGGACAGTACACTGAAGCTTTCTTT; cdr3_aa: CASSIPGQYTEAFF
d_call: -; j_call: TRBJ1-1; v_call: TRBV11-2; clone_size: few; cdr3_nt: TGTGCCAGCAGCTTAAGGGGGGGGCGCATCATGAACACTGAAGCTTTCTTT; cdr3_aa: CASSLRGGRIMNTEAFF
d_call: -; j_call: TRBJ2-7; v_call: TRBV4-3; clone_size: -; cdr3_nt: TGCGCCAGCAGCCAAGAGAGAGGTGGTGGATACTCCTACGAGCAGTACTTC; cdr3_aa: CASSQERGGGYSYEQYF
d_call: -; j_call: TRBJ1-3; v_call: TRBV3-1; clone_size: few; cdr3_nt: TGTGCCAGCAGCCAAGATTACGGAAACACCATATATTTT; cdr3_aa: CASSQDYGNTIYF
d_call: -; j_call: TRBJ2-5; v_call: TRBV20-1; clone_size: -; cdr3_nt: TGCAGTGCTCGCGCGGGGGCCTGGTACCAAGAGACCCAGTACTTC; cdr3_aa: CSARAGAWYQETQYF
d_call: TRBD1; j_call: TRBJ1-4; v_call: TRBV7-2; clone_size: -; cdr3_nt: TGTGCCAGCAGCTTAATGGACAGGAATGAAAAACTGTTTTTT; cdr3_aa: CASSLMDRNEKLFF
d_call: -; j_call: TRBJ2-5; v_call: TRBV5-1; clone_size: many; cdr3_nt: TGCGCCAGCAGCTTGGGGGTCCAAGAGACCCAGTACTTC; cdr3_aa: CASSLGVQETQYF
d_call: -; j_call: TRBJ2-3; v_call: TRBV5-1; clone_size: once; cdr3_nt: TGCGCCAGCAGCCCCGAGGGCCGCACAGATACGCAGTATTTT; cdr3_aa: CASSPEGRTDTQYF
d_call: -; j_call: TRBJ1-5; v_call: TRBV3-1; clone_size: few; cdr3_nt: TGTGCCAGCAGCCAATCCGGACAGCCCCAGCATTTT; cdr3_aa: CASSQSGQPQHF
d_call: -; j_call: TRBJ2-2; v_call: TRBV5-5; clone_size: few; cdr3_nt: TGTGCCAGCAGCTTGGTAGCGCCACCGAACACCGGGGAGCTGTTTTTT; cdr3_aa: CASSLVAPPNTGELFF
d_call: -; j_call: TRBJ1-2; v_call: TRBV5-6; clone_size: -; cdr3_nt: TGTGCCAGCAGGGGGCGGGCTGGCTACACCTTC; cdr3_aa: CASRGRAGYTF
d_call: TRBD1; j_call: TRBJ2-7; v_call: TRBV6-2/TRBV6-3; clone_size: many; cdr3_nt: TGTGCCAGCACCACGGACAGGAACTACTACGAGCAGTACTTC; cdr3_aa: CASTTDRNYYEQYF
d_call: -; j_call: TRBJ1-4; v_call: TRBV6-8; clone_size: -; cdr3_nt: TGTGCCAGCCCCGGAGGCGCGGGTAATGAAAAACTGTTTTTT; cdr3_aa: CASPGGAGNEKLFF
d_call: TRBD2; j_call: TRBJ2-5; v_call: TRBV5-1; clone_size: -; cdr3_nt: TGCGCCAGCAGCAAGGGTGGGACTAACTCCTTGCAAGAGACCCAGTACTTC; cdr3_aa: CASSKGGTNSLQETQYF
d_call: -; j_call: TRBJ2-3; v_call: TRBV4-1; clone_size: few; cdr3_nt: TGCGCCAGCAGCCAAGAAGCGGACACAAACCCGGGTACAGATACGCAGTATTTT; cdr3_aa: CASSQEADTNPGTDTQYF
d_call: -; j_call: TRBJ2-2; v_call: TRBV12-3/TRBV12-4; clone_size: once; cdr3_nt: TGTGCCAGCCAATTGGGGACGCTGAACACCGGGGAGCTGTTTTTT; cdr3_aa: CASQLGTLNTGELFF
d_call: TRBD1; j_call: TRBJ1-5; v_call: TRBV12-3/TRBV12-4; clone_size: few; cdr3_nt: TGTGCCAGCAGTTGGGGACAGGGAGGTCAGCCCCAGCATTTT; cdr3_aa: CASSWGQGGQPQHF
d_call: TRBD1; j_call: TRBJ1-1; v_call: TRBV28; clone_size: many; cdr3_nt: TGTGCCAGCAGTTCCCCTTCGGACAGGGGTAAACCTGAAGCTTTCTTT; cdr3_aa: CASSSPSDRGKPEAFF
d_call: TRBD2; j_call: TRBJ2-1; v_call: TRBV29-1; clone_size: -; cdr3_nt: TGCAGCGTTGACGGCGGGGGGAGAGATGAGCAGTTCTTC; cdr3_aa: CSVDGGGRDEQFF
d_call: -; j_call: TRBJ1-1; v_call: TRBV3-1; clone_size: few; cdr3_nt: TGTGCCAGCAGCCCCCTCGCGGGGAGGAACACTGAAGCTTTCTTT; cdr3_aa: CASSPLAGRNTEAFF
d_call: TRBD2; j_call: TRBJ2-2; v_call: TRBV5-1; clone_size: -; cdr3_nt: TGCGCCAGCAGCTCCGGGACTAGCTCCGCCGGGGAGCTGTTTTTT; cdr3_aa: CASSSGTSSAGELFF
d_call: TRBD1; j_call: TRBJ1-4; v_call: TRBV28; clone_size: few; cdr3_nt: TGTGCCAGCAGTTTGCCACAGGGGGCAGGGGAAAAACTGTTTTTT; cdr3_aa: CASSLPQGAGEKLFF
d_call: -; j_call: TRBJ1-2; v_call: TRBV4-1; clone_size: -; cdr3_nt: TGCGCCAGCAGCCCGCGGACATACAAGGAGGGTGGCTACACCTTC; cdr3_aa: CASSPRTYKEGGYTF
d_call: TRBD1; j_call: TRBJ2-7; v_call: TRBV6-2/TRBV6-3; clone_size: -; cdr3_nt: TGTGCCAGCATGATACAGGGGAAAAACGAGCAGTACTTC; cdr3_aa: CASMIQGKNEQYF